This is a list of T cell receptor beta chains from one sample in a study of T cell responses to AZD1222 COVID-19 vaccine. Sequenced by immunoSEQ multiplex PCR; TCRdb stores in-frame clones only, minus some. The sample yields roughly 120,000 clones, about 87% seen once. The material was peripheral blood, obtained on day 0 of AZD1222 vaccination. The receptors were sampled from an adult in good health. The conserved cysteine and the conserved F or W are not part of the CDR3 here. The order of the fields is V gene, J gene, clone size, CDR3 length, D gene, CDR3 protein. A D gene is named only where the DNA matches it firmly. Some rows have no size entry. The others give once, few or many, or a class for an expanded clone.

>TRBV7-9|TRBJ2-7|NA|13|TRBD2
ASSLETSGIYEQY
>TRBV5-1|TRBJ1-1|NA|12|NA
ASSSRRDGTEAF
>TRBV5-1|TRBJ1-1|NA|13|NA
ASSLTGSGNTEAF
>TRBV5-8|TRBJ2-7|NA|12|NA
ASIHPGSYYEQY
>TRBV13|TRBJ2-7|NA|15|TRBD2
ASSSPRSGRAIYEQY
>TRBV4-1|TRBJ1-1|NA|11|NA
ASSLPGGFEAF
>TRBV5-1|TRBJ1-1|NA|12|NA
ASSPGNMGAEAF
>TRBV6-5|TRBJ1-1|NA|11|TRBD1
ASADRESPEAF
>TRBV19|TRBJ2-7|NA|10|NA
ASSIGGVEQY
>TRBV5-1|TRBJ2-5|NA|12|NA
ASSLAGTWETQY
>TRBV5-1|TRBJ1-5|NA|13|TRBD1
ASSPGTGAYQPQH
>TRBV3-1/TRBV3-2|TRBJ2-7|NA|12|NA
ASSQAVADYEQY
>TRBV6-5|TRBJ1-5|NA|12|NA
ASRTGAGNQPQH
>TRBV16|TRBJ1-1|NA|11|NA
ASSLLPNTEAF
>TRBV11-2|TRBJ2-2|NA|14|NA
ASRVLAGARTGELF
>TRBV6-1|TRBJ2-7|NA|14|NA
ASSEGSKAASYEQY
>TRBV6-5|TRBJ2-7|NA|13|NA
ASTLDGTATYEQY
>TRBV3-1/TRBV3-2|TRBJ1-1|NA|11|NA
ASSPHEGTEAF
>TRBV18|TRBJ2-2|NA|14|TRBD2
ASSAGASGNTGELF
>TRBV7-9|TRBJ2-5|NA|15|TRBD2
ASSPPWERGGGETQY
>TRBV25-1|TRBJ1-4|NA|12|TRBD1
ASSEPGQGKKLF
>TRBV11-2|TRBJ1-4|few|13|NA
ASSLEGASREKLF
>TRBV19|TRBJ1-2|NA|14|NA
ASCPVGDTSNYGYT
>TRBV24-1|TRBJ2-3|NA|15|TRBD2
ATSVSPGLADSDTQY
>TRBV5-5|TRBJ2-3|once|16|TRBD2
ASSSHEGLAGVGDTQY
>TRBV29-1|TRBJ1-1|once|12|TRBD1
SVLPLDRFENLD
>TRBV19|TRBJ1-4|NA|14|NA
ASSMGRGETNEKLF
>TRBV30|TRBJ1-3|NA|10|NA
AWNLGINTIY